The rows below give T cell receptor beta chains drawn from one sample of a study of T cell changes during pregnancy in multiple sclerosis. TCRdb keeps only in-frame clones here, not all; method: immunoSEQ multiplex PCR. The sample shows under 35,000 clones, around 90% of them seen only once. Sequencing used CD8+ T cells from peripheral blood mononuclear cells, obtained before pregnancy. Receptors were obtained from a female donor with multiple sclerosis, enrolled in a pregnancy study. The CDR3 runs from the conserved cysteine through the conserved F or W. A D gene is named only where the DNA matches it firmly. For some rows the clone size is stated as once, few or many, or as a class when expanded; others skip it.

-	medium-sized	TRBV4-1	TRBJ2-6	TGCGCCAGCAGCCAAGGGCAGGGGACTGGGGCCAACGTCCTGACTTTC	CASSQGQGTGANVLTF
TRBD2	-	TRBV4-3	TRBJ2-3	TGCGCCAGCAGCCCCTTACTCGGGGGGGATACGCAGTATTTT	CASSPLLGGDTQYF
TRBD1	once	TRBV19	TRBJ1-6	TGTGCCAGTAGTATCTGGGACAGGGGAAATTCACCCCTCCACTTT	CASSIWDRGNSPLHF
-	-	TRBV10-1	TRBJ2-2	TGCGCCAGCACAGAGACCCGCGGGTCCACCGGGGAGCTGTTTTTT	CASTETRGSTGELFF
-	-	TRBV7-9	TRBJ1-1	TGTGCCAGCAGCTTAAGGGGGTTGGGGCTCAACACTGAAGCTTTCTTT	CASSLRGLGLNTEAFF
-	-	TRBV4-2	TRBJ1-3	TGTGCCAGCAGCCGCGGCGTAGCAAGGAGCTCTGGAAACACCATATATTTT	CASSRGVARSSGNTIYF
TRBD2	-	TRBV6-4	TRBJ2-3	TGTGCCAGCAGTGCTAGCGGGGGGGCCGGGGCAGATACGCAGTATTTT	CASSASGGAGADTQYF
-	-	TRBV11-2	TRBJ2-2	TGTGCCAGCAGCTACACTAGGACTTTTAACACCGGGGAGCTGTTTTTT	CASSYTRTFNTGELFF
TRBD2	-	TRBV4-1	TRBJ2-3	TGCGCCAGCAGTGAGCGGGGGGGCCGTTCAGATACGCAGTATTTT	CASSERGGRSDTQYF
-	-	TRBV23-1	TRBJ1-5	TGCGCCAGCAGTCAATCGGGGGGGGGTCCCTTTGAACAGCCCCAGCATTTT	CASSQSGGGPFEQPQHF
TRBD2	-	TRBV27	TRBJ2-2	TGTGCCAGCAGTTCTAGCGGGGGGGCGTCGGGGGAGCTGTTTTTT	CASSSSGGASGELFF
-	-	TRBV9	TRBJ2-2	TGTGCCAGCAGCCCCCCGGCGGGGACCGGGGAGCTGTTTTTT	CASSPPAGTGELFF
-	-	TRBV5-6	TRBJ1-3	TGTGCCAGCAGCGCGCAGGGGGGAAACACCATATATTTT	CASSAQGGNTIYF
-	-	TRBV5-6	TRBJ2-1	TGTGCCAGCAGCTTACAGGGATTAATCCGCGAGCAGTTCTTC	CASSLQGLIREQFF
TRBD2	-	TRBV7-6	TRBJ2-7	TGTGCCAGCAGCCCTCTGCGGGGGGACGAGCAGTACTTC	CASSPLRGDEQYF
TRBD1	-	TRBV27	TRBJ1-2	TGTGCCAGCAGTTTAGCGCCCACAGGGGAAATAGGAAACTATGGCTACACCTTC	CASSLAPTGEIGNYGYTF
-	-	TRBV7-9	TRBJ2-1	TGTGCCAGCAGCCTCAGTCGGCGGCCTCCCTTCTTC	CASSLSRRPPFF
-	-	TRBV7-9	TRBJ1-4	TGTGCCAGCAGCTTACAGGGGCCGACTAATGAAAAACTGTTTTTT	CASSLQGPTNEKLFF